The 15 T cell receptor beta chains given below trace back to one sample, sequenced in a study of shared clonotypes between healthy human individuals (dated by TCRdb to between 2020 and 2021). The method was the immunoSEQ multiplex PCR assay. The table comes from immuneACCESS by way of TCRdb, which keeps in-frame sequences with V and J called. Part of the clones is missing from these tables; in studies checked, under half for an unresolved V gene and the rest for unknown reasons. Counted in this sample were about 1 million clones; roughly 80% of them appeared once. Clones ranked in the top ten supply 1.4% of the sample. The material sequenced was memory CD4+ T cells sorted from blood. The sample's cell subset or site label, in plain terms: CD45RA-negative fraction. All receptors derive from a man in his late teens or twenties in good health.

The rearrangement links TRBV18 to TRBJ1-1; no reliable D call. This CDR3 is 12 amino acids long. The V gene lost 6 bases and the J gene lost 3 bases, with 8 bases spanning the gap. The germline V gene has CDR1 KGHSH and CDR2 LQKENI. In DNA form, the CDR3 reads TGTGCCAGCTCCCTTCGGGACACTGAAGCTTTCTTT. Translation gives CASSLRDTEAFF.

CDR3 coding DNA: TGTGCCAGCAGTTTGGGACAGACTAATTCACCCCTCCACTTT. Residues: CASSLGQTNSPLHF. The chain uses TRBV6-5 and TRBJ1-6; 7 nucleotides match TRBD1. Germline V gene data show CDR1 as MNHEY and CDR2 as SVGAGI. The CDR3 extends over 14 amino acids. V was clipped by 4 bases and J by 6 bases; unmatched bases: 3.

The CDR3 is CASSTGTDTQYF. CDR3 DNA: TGTGCCAGCAGCACCGGAACAGATACGCAGTATTTT. The V gene is TRBV28, the J gene TRBJ2-3; D is uncertain. Germline lookup yields CDR1 MDHEN and CDR2 SYDVKM. The CDR3 is 12 amino acids. Between the trimmed V and J ends, which lost 6 bases and 3 bases, there was a span of 7 bases.

The rearrangement joins TRBV5-8 to TRBJ1-3; D is unresolved. The CDR3 has 14 residues. Between the trimmed V and J ends, which lost 5 bases and 0 bases, there was a span of 9 bases. Germline CDR1 and CDR2: SGHTS and YDEGEE. Here the CDR3 DNA reads TGTGCCAGCAGTTCCCTGGGCTCTGGAAACACCATATATTTT. It yields the protein CASSSLGSGNTIYF. Drawing the rest from reference TRBV5-8 and TRBJ1-3, the complete variable domain is EAGVTQSPTHLIKTRGQQATLRCSPISGHTSVYWYQQALGLGLQFLLWYDEGEERNRGNFPPRFSGRQFPNYSSELNVNALELEDSALYLCASSSLGSGNTIYFGEGSWLTVV.

This clone occurred a few times. J is TRBJ1-2 and V is TRBV2, with 11 bases aligning to TRBD1. Germline V gene data show CDR1 as SNHLY and CDR2 as FYNNEI. Losses at the gene ends were 7 bases for V and 7 bases for J; bases not matched to a gene: 5. This CDR3 contains 13 residues. The CDR3 spells CASIRDRGTGYTF. Here the CDR3 DNA reads TGTGCCAGCATTCGGGACAGGGGGACTGGCTACACCTTC.

The chain employs TRBV2 and TRBJ2-6, with D possibly matching TRBD1 (7 bases). The CDR3 totals 20 residues. Germline V gene sequence: CDR1 SNHLY, CDR2 FYNNEI. The V and J ends lost 8 bases and 0 bases respectively, with 26 bases between them. Here the CDR3 DNA reads TGTGCCAGCGATACGACAGGGAGGAAGGTCTTCTCCTCTGGGGCCAACGTCCTGACTTTC. It encodes CASDTTGRKVFSSGANVLTF. The full variable domain, completed using reference TRBV2 and TRBJ2-6, is EPEVTQTPSHQVTQMGQEVILRCVPISNHLYFYWYRQILGQKVEFLVSFYNNEISEKSEIFDDQFSVERPDGSNFTLKIRSTKLEDSAMYFCASDTTGRKVFSSGANVLTFGAGSRLTVL.

This clone has ten or more counts. V and J are TRBV10-2 and TRBJ1-4; 9 bases agree with TRBD1. The germline CDR1 and CDR2 sequences are WSHSY and SAAADI. The CDR3 totals 14 residues. V lost 7 bases to trimming and J lost 5 bases; unmatched junction nucleotides: 5. The CDR3 DNA sequence: TGCGCCAGCAACACCGGGACAGGGAATGAAAAACTGTTTTTT. Translating gives CASNTGTGNEKLFF.

V gene TRBV6-1 combines with J gene TRBJ1-1; D is ambiguous. The V gene's germline CDR1 is MNHNS and CDR2 SASEGT. The CDR3 runs 12 residues. The CDR3 coding sequence is TGTGCTACACAGCTTAAAGGCACTGAAGCTTTCTTT. Protein sequence: CATQLKGTEAFF.

The chain joins TRBV30 to TRBJ2-7, with unresolved D. V gave up 4 bases and J gave up 0 bases, with 10 bases separating them. Germline loops: CDR1 GTSNPN, CDR2 SVGIG (reference sequence). The CDR3 is made up of 13 amino acids. CDR3 sequence (DNA): TGTGCCTGGAAAGATGGACCCTCCTACGAGCAGTACTTC. Its protein is CAWKDGPSYEQYF.

This chain links TRBV18 with TRBJ2-2; D assignment may be TRBD1 or TRBD2 (5 bases each). Germline values: CDR1 KGHSH, CDR2 LQKENI. The CDR3 has 13 residues. CDR3 in amino acids: CAIGAPNTGELFF. The CDR3 DNA is TGTGCTATCGGGGCCCCTAACACCGGGGAGCTGTTTTTT. The complete variable domain, with remaining parts taken from reference TRBV18 and TRBJ2-2, reads NAGVMQNPRHLVRRRGQEARLRCSPMKGHSHVYWYRQLPEEGLKFMVYLQKENIIDESGMPKERFSAEFPKEGPSILRIQQVVRGDSAAYFCAIGAPNTGELFFGEGSRLTVL.

V gene TRBV28 combines with J gene TRBJ2-5, with a weak D call TRBD1 (6 bases). In germline, CDR1 is MDHEN, CDR2 SYDVKM. With 5 bases removed from V and 5 bases from J, the gap between germline ends came to 12 bases. This CDR3 has 13 amino acids. CDR3 coding DNA: TGTGCCAGCAGTCCCGGACAGCCGGAGACCCAGTACTTC. Its translation: CASSPGQPETQYF. Full variable domain (missing parts from reference TRBV28 and TRBJ2-5): DVKVTQSSRYLVKRTGEKVFLECVQDMDHENMFWYRQDPGLGLRLIYFSYDVKMKEKGDIPEGYSVSREKKERFSLILESASTNQTSMYLCASSPGQPETQYFGPGTRLLVL.

DNA of the CDR3: TGTGCCAGCAGTGAGCGGGAGGGGTTCGCCTACGAGCAGTACTTC. Its translation: CASSEREGFAYEQYF. The chain joins TRBV2 to TRBJ2-7; 9 bases align to TRBD2. The germline CDR1 and CDR2 sequences are SNHLY and FYNNEI. V lost 3 bases to trimming and J lost 2 bases; unmatched junction nucleotides: 5. The CDR3 is 15 amino acids. Filled out from reference TRBV2 and TRBJ2-7, the complete variable domain reads EPEVTQTPSHQVTQMGQEVILRCVPISNHLYFYWYRQILGQKVEFLVSFYNNEISEKSEIFDDQFSVERPDGSNFTLKIRSTKLEDSAMYFCASSEREGFAYEQYFGPGTRLTVT.

J is TRBJ2-1 and V is TRBV7-8, with a possible D match to TRBD2 (5 bases). V was shortened by 3 bases and J by 8 bases, with 23 bases between the two germline ends. The CDR3 is 17 residues long. CDR1 and CDR2 from the germline V gene are SGHVS and FQNEAQ. The DNA of the CDR3 is TGTGCCAGCAGCTTGGACGAATTAGGAGGAGTTGGAGATGAGCAGTTCTTC. Protein sequence: CASSLDELGGVGDEQFF. The entire variable domain, with the rest obtained from reference TRBV7-8 and TRBJ2-1, is as follows: GAGVSQSPRYKVAKRGQDVALRCDPISGHVSLFWYQQALGQGPEFLTYFQNEAQLDKSGLPSDRFFAERPEGSVSTLKIQRTQQEDSAVYLCASSLDELGGVGDEQFFGPGTRLTVL.

V usage is TRBV28 and J usage is TRBJ1-2; D is possibly TRBD1 (6 bases). Per germline, CDR1 MDHEN and CDR2 SYDVKM. The V end lost 2 bases, the J end lost 6 bases, and 16 bases lay between the germline ends. This CDR3 has 15 amino acids. In DNA, the CDR3 is TGTGCCAGCAGTTTACCCCCGGGAGGGGGGGATGGCTACACCTTC. Translation gives CASSLPPGGGDGYTF.

This clone appeared a few times. V is TRBV14 and J is TRBJ2-2; D not certain. Trimming pared 4 bases from V and 5 bases from J, leaving 8 bases between. The germline gives CDR1 SGHDN, CDR2 FVKESK. This CDR3 has 13 amino acids. DNA for the CDR3: TGTGCCAGCAGCCTCCTTAGGACCGGGGAGCTGTTTTTT. This sequence encodes CASSLLRTGELFF.